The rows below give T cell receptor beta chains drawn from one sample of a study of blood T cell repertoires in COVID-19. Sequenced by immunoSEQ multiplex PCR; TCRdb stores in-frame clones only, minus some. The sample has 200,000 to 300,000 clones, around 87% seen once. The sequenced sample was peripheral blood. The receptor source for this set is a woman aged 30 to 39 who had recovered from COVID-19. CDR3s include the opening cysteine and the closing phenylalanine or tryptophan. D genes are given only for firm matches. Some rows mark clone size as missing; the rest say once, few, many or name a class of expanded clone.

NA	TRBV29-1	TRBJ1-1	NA	TGCAGCGTCGAAGAACAGGGACGGGGCACTGAAGCTTTCTTT	CSVEEQGRGTEAFF
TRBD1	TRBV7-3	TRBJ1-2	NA	TGTGCCAGCAGCCCGGGACAGGACTATGGCTACACCTTC	CASSPGQDYGYTF
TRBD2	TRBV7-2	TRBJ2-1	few	TGTGCCAGCAGCTTCGATAGCGGGGGGCCTCGCAATGAGCAGTTCTTC	CASSFDSGGPRNEQFF
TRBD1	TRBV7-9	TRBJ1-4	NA	TGTGCCAGCAGCTCAGGAGGGACAGGGGCAACTAATGAAAAACTGTTTTTT	CASSSGGTGATNEKLFF
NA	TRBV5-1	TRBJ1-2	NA	TGCGCCAGCAGCTTGGGGGGGCAGTCCTCTAACTATGGCTACACCTTC	CASSLGGQSSNYGYTF
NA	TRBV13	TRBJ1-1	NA	TGTGCCAGCAGCTCTAGGACAGCGAACACTGAAGCTTTCTTT	CASSSRTANTEAFF
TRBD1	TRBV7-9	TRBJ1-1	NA	TGTGCCAGCAGCGGACAGGGTGGCACTGAAGCTTTCTTT	CASSGQGGTEAFF
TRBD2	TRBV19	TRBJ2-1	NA	TGTGCCAGCACGACTAGCGGGGGCTACAATGAGCAGTTCTTC	CASTTSGGYNEQFF
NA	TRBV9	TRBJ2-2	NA	TGTGCCAGCGGCCCGACTGCGAACACCGGGGAGCTGTTTTTT	CASGPTANTGELFF
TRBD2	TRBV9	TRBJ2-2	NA	TGTGCCAGCAGCGGGACTAGCGGGGGGGCGCCCACCGGGGAGCTGTTTTTT	CASSGTSGGAPTGELFF
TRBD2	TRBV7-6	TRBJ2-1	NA	TGTGCCAGCAGCCCCCTGAGCGGGGGGGCCGCCAATGAGCAGTTCTTC	CASSPLSGGAANEQFF
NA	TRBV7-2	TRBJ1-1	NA	TGTGCCAGCAGCTTGGGCCAGGCGATTGACGCTTTCTTT	CASSLGQAIDAFF
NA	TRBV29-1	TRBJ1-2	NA	TGCAGCGCGGTAGTGACGGGGGGCTACACCTTC	CSAVVTGGYTF
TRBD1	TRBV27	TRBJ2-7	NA	TGTGCCAGCAGTCCGACAGGGGGAACCTACGAGCAGTACTTC	CASSPTGGTYEQYF
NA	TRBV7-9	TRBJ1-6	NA	TGTGCCAGCAGCTTTTCCGGGGACACTGCTTCACCCCTCCACTTT	CASSFSGDTASPLHF
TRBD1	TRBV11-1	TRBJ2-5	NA	TGTGCCAGCAGCTCCCGGGACAGGGGAGAGACCCAGTACTTC	CASSSRDRGETQYF
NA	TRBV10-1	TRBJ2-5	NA	TGCGCCAGCAGAGGACTGTACCAAGAGACCCAGTACTTC	CASRGLYQETQYF
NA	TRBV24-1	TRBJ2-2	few	TGTGCCACCAGTGCCATTTTGACTCAGGGCATCGGGGAGCTGTTTTTT	CATSAILTQGIGELFF
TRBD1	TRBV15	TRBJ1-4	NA	TGTGCCACCAGCAGAGATGCGTGGATTCCCGGACAGGGGGCCTTTGGGCCAACTAATGAAAAACTGTTTTTT	CATSRDAWIPGQGAFGPTNEKLFF
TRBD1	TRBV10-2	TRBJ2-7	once	TGCGCCAGCAGTGAGGCAGGGGGTGGCTACGAGCAGTACTTC	CASSEAGGGYEQYF
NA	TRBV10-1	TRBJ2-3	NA	TGCGCCAGCAGTGTGAGACTCAGCACAGATACGCAGTATTTT	CASSVRLSTDTQYF
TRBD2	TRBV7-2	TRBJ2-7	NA	TGTGCCAGCAGCTTAGCCCGGTGGGGGTTAGCGGGGGCACTTTACGAGCAGTACTTC	CASSLARWGLAGALYEQYF
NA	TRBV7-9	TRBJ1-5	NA	TGTGCCAGCAGCCTCGGACCGGGGAGGGGGGGAAATCAGCCCCAGCATTTT	CASSLGPGRGGNQPQHF
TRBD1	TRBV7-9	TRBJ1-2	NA	TGTGCCAGCAGCGGACAGGATGTTAACTATGGTAGCTACACCTTC	CASSGQDVNYGSYTF
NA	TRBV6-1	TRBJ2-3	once	TGTGCCAGCAGTGAATATTTTAGAGATACGCAGTATTTT	CASSEYFRDTQYF
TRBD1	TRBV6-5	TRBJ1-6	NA	TGTGCCAGCAGGACGCAGGGGGCCTCTAATTCACCCCTCCACTTT	CASRTQGASNSPLHF
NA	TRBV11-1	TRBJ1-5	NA	TGTGCCAGCAGCTTAGCGCCCGGTGGCAATCAGCCCCAGCATTTT	CASSLAPGGNQPQHF
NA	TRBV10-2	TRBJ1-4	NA	TGCGCCAGCAGGGGGGCCCTTCGAGGGAATGAAAAACTGTTTTTT	CASRGALRGNEKLFF
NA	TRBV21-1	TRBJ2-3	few	TGTGCCAGCAGCAACGCGGACAGGGCCACAGATACGCAGTATTTT	CASSNADRATDTQYF
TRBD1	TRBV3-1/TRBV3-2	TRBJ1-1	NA	TGTGCCAGCAGTCGGAGACAGGGAAGCACTGAAGCTTTCTTT	CASSRRQGSTEAFF
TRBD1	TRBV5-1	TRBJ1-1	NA	TGCGCCAGCAGCGAGGACAGGGGGAACACTGAAGCTTTCTTT	CASSEDRGNTEAFF
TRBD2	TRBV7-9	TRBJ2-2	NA	TGTGCCAGCACCCCTTTGCGGGGGGCCAACACCGGGGAGCTGTTTTTT	CASTPLRGANTGELFF
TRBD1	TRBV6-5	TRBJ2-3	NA	TGTGCCAGTATAGTGGGACAGCGCACAGATACGCAGTATTTT	CASIVGQRTDTQYF
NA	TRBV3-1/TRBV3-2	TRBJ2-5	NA	TGTGCCAGCAGCCAAGGATCTAGCCTATGGGAGACCCAGTACTTC	CASSQGSSLWETQYF
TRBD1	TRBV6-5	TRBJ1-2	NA	TGTGCCAGCAGTTACGACAGGGGGGCGAGCGGCTACACCTTC	CASSYDRGASGYTF
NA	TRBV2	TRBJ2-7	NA	TGTGCCAGCGGGCAGGGCCGCGAGCAGTACTTC	CASGQGREQYF
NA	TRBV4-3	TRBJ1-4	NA	TGCGCCAGCAGCCAAGATCGGACAGTCTTTAATGAAAAACTGTTTTTT	CASSQDRTVFNEKLFF
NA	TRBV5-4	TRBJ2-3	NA	TGTGCCAGCAGCAGCGCGGCGGGCACAGATACGCAGTATTTT	CASSSAAGTDTQYF
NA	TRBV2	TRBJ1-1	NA	TGTGCCAGCAGTGTCTTAGCGGGGAACACTGAAGCTTTCTTT	CASSVLAGNTEAFF
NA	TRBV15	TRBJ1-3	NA	TGTGCCACCAGTGAGGAGAGGGCTGGAAACACCATATATTTT	CATSEERAGNTIYF
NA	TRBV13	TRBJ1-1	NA	TGTGCCAGCAGCGACGACCGGGTTTCGAACACTGAAGCTTTCTTT	CASSDDRVSNTEAFF